The 28 T cell receptor beta chains reported below all come from one sample, sequenced in a study of cytomegalovirus exposure and HLA in healthy donors (dated by TCRdb to about 2017). Libraries were prepared through the immunoSEQ multiplex PCR assay. For the multiplex PCR, a mixture combining 60 forward primers for TCR Vbeta segments and 13 reverse primers for TCR Jbeta segments was used. TCRdb mirrors the immuneACCESS table, restricted to in-frame sequences. Some clones are absent from its copies; in checked studies, under half trace to an unresolved V gene, and the reason for the others is unknown. Counted in this sample were 95,000 to 150,000 clones; about 75% of them appeared once. The ten largest clones take up roughly 31% of the sample. Specimen: PBMCs. These receptors were collected from a man aged 60 to 75 in good health and CMV-seropositive.

This clone came up once. The germline gene is not matched at one end of the junction; a read error may be the cause. The rearrangement links TRBV7-9 to TRBJ2-6, with TRBD2 as a possible D gene (6 bases). The CDR3 is 18 amino acids. Germline values: CDR1 SEHNR, CDR2 FQNEAQ (reference sequence). The CDR3 reads CASSIIRAAGSGANGLTF. The CDR3 DNA reads as TGTGCCAGCAGCATAATTCGGGCAGCCGGGAGTGGGGCCAACGGCCTGACTTTC.

The chain has TRBV5-1 and TRBJ2-3; no firm D call. This CDR3 is built from 13 residues. Trimming took 4 bases from V and 7 from J, leaving 13 bases between them. The germline CDR1 and CDR2 sequences are SGHRS and YFSETQ. CDR3 DNA sequence: TGCGCCAGCAGCCAGCAGGAAAGGAATACGCAGTATTTT. It translates to CASSQQERNTQYF.

The rearrangement joins TRBV7-2 to TRBJ2-7; TRBD1 agrees at 7 bases. There are 14 residues in the CDR3. With V trimmed by 3 bases and J by 2 bases, 4 bases remained unmatched. Germline V gene data show CDR1 as SGHTA and CDR2 as FQGNSA. The CDR3 bases are TGTGCCAGCAGCTTCCGACAGGGCACCTACGAGCAGTACTTC. Translation gives CASSFRQGTYEQYF. Complete variable domain (other parts from reference TRBV7-2 and TRBJ2-7): GAGVSQSPSNKVTEKGKDVELRCDPISGHTALYWYRQSLGQGLEFLIYFQGNSAPDKSGLPSDRFSAERTGGSVSTLTIQRTQQEDSAVYLCASSFRQGTYEQYFGPGTRLTVT.

The CDR3 sequence is CASSVFSIGRGSYEQYF. The CDR3 nucleotides read TGTGCCAGCAGCGTATTCTCCATCGGACGGGGAAGCTACGAGCAGTACTTC. The chain combines TRBV5-5 with TRBJ2-7; D possibly corresponds to TRBD2 (5 bases). This CDR3 spans 17 amino acids. Trimming stripped 4 bases from V and 3 bases from J, with 23 bases between. Germline V gene sequence: CDR1 SGHKS, CDR2 YYEKEE (reference sequence).

The V gene is TRBV11-2, the J gene TRBJ1-1; D is possibly TRBD1 (5 bases). Germline lookup yields CDR1 SGHAT and CDR2 FQNNGV. Trimming pared 5 bases from V and 7 bases from J, leaving 14 bases between. The CDR3 spans 13 residues. In nucleotides, the CDR3 is TGTGCCAGCAGCATCCAGTCAGGGATTGAAGCTTTCTTT. This codes for CASSIQSGIEAFF.

The chain joins TRBV4-1 to TRBJ2-7, with 7 bases that match TRBD2. CDR3 length: 16 amino acids. The germline gives CDR1 MGHRA, CDR2 YSYEKL. Losses at the gene ends were 8 bases for V and 0 bases for J; bases not matched to a gene: 13. The CDR3 sequence: CASGRSLTGGSYEQYF. The CDR3 region has the DNA TGCGCCAGCGGGCGCAGTCTAACGGGGGGCTCCTACGAGCAGTACTTC.

This chain uses TRBV7-2 with TRBJ2-3; weak D call: TRBD1 (8 bases). Per the germline V gene, CDR1 is SGHTA and CDR2 is FQGNSA. Trimming removed 5 bases from V and 7 bases from J, with 13 bases in between. There are 13 residues in the CDR3. The CDR3 DNA reads as TGTGCCAGCAGCCACAGGGGGGGAAATACGCAGTATTTT. It specifies CASSHRGGNTQYF.

The V call is TRBV5-1, the J call TRBJ1-1; unclear D gene. The CDR3 is 13 amino acids. V shed 0 bases and J shed 6 bases, with 9 bases lying between them. Germline loops: CDR1 SGHRS, CDR2 YFSETQ. In DNA, the CDR3 is TGCGCCAGCAGCTTGGACCGGGAGGCTGAAGCTTTCTTT. Its translation: CASSLDREAEAFF.

The rearrangement uses TRBV2 and TRBJ1-3; D may be TRBD1 (6 bases). CDR1 is SNHLY, CDR2 FYNNEI, per germline. The CDR3 totals 16 residues. The V end lost 5 bases, the J end lost 1 base, and 15 bases lay between the germline ends. The CDR3 protein is CASSLRQGSSGNTIYF. CDR3 nucleotides: TGTGCCAGCAGTCTTCGGCAGGGGAGTTCTGGAAACACCATATATTTT.

This clone showed up just once. This sequence joins TRBV6-5 and TRBJ1-4; TRBD1 agrees at 11 bases. Trimming at V came to 0 bases and at J to 8 bases, leaving 5 bases not matched to a gene. CDR1 and CDR2 (germline): MNHEY, SVGAGI. The CDR3 is 16 residues long. For the CDR3, the DNA is TGTGCCAGCAGTTACTCGGGGACAGGGGGGGACGAAAAACTGTTTTTT. Its translation: CASSYSGTGGDEKLFF.

The CDR3 loop is CASSGGTAVNTEAFF. CDR3 DNA: TGTGCCAGCAGCGGGGGGACAGCGGTGAACACTGAAGCTTTCTTT. J is TRBJ1-1 and V is TRBV9, with 7 bases aligning to TRBD1. The CDR3 sequence is 15 residues long. V lost 3 bases, J lost 0 bases, and 5 bases stayed unmatched. Germline V gives CDR1 SGDLS, CDR2 YYNGEE.

The rearrangement links TRBV9 to TRBJ1-2, with 10 bases fitting TRBD1. Per germline, CDR1 SGDLS and CDR2 YYNGEE. The CDR3 length is 16 residues. The junction had 11 bases not matched to a gene; V was cut back by 6 bases and J by 3 bases. The CDR3, as DNA: TGTGCCAGCACCCAACGTGGGACAGGGGTCGACTATGGCTACACCTTC. Translating gives CASTQRGTGVDYGYTF.

This clone was detected only a few times. The genes are TRBV5-1 and TRBJ2-6; 9 positions match TRBD2. Per germline, CDR1 SGHRS and CDR2 YFSETQ. The CDR3 extends over 17 amino acids. V was pared by 0 bases and J by 0 bases, with 1 base of the junction left unmatched. This CDR3 reads CASSLAAGGSGANVLTF. The CDR3 bases are TGCGCCAGCAGCTTGGCAGCGGGGGGCTCTGGGGCCAACGTCCTGACTTTC.

The genes are TRBV6-5 and TRBJ2-2; no clear D gene. V was shortened by 2 bases and J by 6 bases, with 4 bases between the two germline ends. Germline CDR1 is MNHEY and CDR2 is SVGAGI. The CDR3 spans 12 residues. CDR3 amino acids: CASSYSPGELFF. CDR3 DNA sequence: TGTGCCAGCAGTTACAGCCCCGGGGAGCTGTTTTTT.

This clone was seen just once. The chain is built from TRBV7-3 and TRBJ2-2; D uncertain. The CDR3 covers 15 residues. Germline lookup yields CDR1 SGHTA and CDR2 FQGTGA. Trimming took off 1 base at V and 2 bases at J, with 8 bases between the two ends. The CDR3, as DNA: TGTGCCAGCAGCTTAAATACATTCAACACCGGGGAGCTGTTTTTT. Its translation is CASSLNTFNTGELFF.

V gene TRBV2 combines with J gene TRBJ1-5; possibly TRBD1 for D (6 bases). Germline lookup yields CDR1 SNHLY and CDR2 FYNNEI. V lost 4 bases and J lost 6, with 16 bases in between. This CDR3 contains 15 residues. The chain's CDR3 is CASSGARGAGQPQHF. As DNA, the CDR3 is TGTGCCAGCAGTGGAGCCAGGGGCGCGGGTCAGCCCCAGCATTTT.

The gene calls are TRBV9 and TRBJ2-5; TRBD2 aligns across 8 bases. The trim removed 4 bases at V and 1 base at J, leaving 6 bases unmatched. CDR3 length: 15 residues. CDR1 is SGDLS, CDR2 YYNGEE, per germline. The CDR3 region is CASSPGGGSQETQYF. The CDR3 DNA reads as TGTGCCAGCAGCCCCGGGGGGGGGTCCCAAGAGACCCAGTACTTC.

The genes are TRBV2 and TRBJ2-7; TRBD1 agrees at 8 bases. There are 15 residues in the CDR3. Looked up from germline, CDR1 is SNHLY and CDR2 is FYNNEI. The V gene end was trimmed by 3 bases and the J gene end by 2 bases; junction bases not matched to a gene: 6. The CDR3: CASSEHRGTAYEQYF. The CDR3 DNA sequence: TGTGCCAGCAGTGAGCACAGGGGGACTGCCTACGAGCAGTACTTC.

The J gene is TRBJ2-6, the V gene TRBV27; 9 bases align to TRBD1. The germline V gene has CDR1 MNHEY and CDR2 SMNVEV (reference sequence). The CDR3 loop spans 18 amino acids. V trimming: 3 bases; J trimming: 0 bases; junction bases outside the gene matches: 6. The CDR3 loop is CASSLGQGFFSGANVLTF. The CDR3 nucleotides read TGTGCCAGCAGTTTGGGACAGGGTTTCTTCTCTGGGGCCAACGTCCTGACTTTC. Full variable domain (rest looked up from reference TRBV27 and TRBJ2-6): EAQVTQNPRYLITVTGKKLTVTCSQNMNHEYMSWYRQDPGLGLRQIYYSMNVEVTDKGDVPEGYKVSRKEKRNFPLILESPSPNQTSLYFCASSLGQGFFSGANVLTFGAGSRLTVL.

Many counts were recorded for this clone. The chain has TRBV11-3 and TRBJ2-5; a possible D gene is TRBD2 (6 bases). This CDR3 region has 13 residues. V was trimmed by 8 bases and J by 3 bases, leaving 13 bases between them. The germline V gene encodes CDR1 SGHNT and CDR2 YENEEA. The CDR3 nucleotides read TGTGCCAGCGGCTCGGGAGTGGAAGAGACCCAGTACTTC. Protein product: CASGSGVEETQYF.

This clone has just a few counts. V usage is TRBV5-4 and J usage is TRBJ2-7; D possibly corresponds to TRBD1 (5 bases). Germline V gene data show CDR1 as SGHNT and CDR2 as YYREEE (reference sequence). Trimming stripped 4 bases from V and 0 bases from J, with 11 bases between. The CDR3 has 14 residues. In DNA, the CDR3 is TGTGCCAGCAGCCGGACAACAGACTCCTACGAGCAGTACTTC. Amino acids: CASSRTTDSYEQYF. Full variable domain (outside the CDR3, taken from reference TRBV5-4 and TRBJ2-7): ETGVTQSPTHLIKTRGQQVTLRCSSQSGHNTVSWYQQALGQGPQFIFQYYREEENGRGNFPPRFSGLQFPNYSSELNVNALELDDSALYLCASSRTTDSYEQYFGPGTRLTVT.

CDR3 residues: CASSSPLGASGTDTQYF. CDR3 in DNA: TGTGCCAGCAGTTCCCCCCTTGGGGCTAGCGGCACAGATACGCAGTATTTT. The V and J genes are TRBV28 and TRBJ2-3, with D perhaps matching TRBD2 (6 bases). V gave up 4 bases and J gave up 1 base, with 18 bases separating them. The CDR3 contains 17 residues. Looked up from germline, CDR1 is MDHEN and CDR2 is SYDVKM.

The V gene is TRBV6-5, the J gene TRBJ2-1; 15 bases match TRBD2. With V trimmed by 6 bases and J by 8 bases, 5 bases remained unmatched. This CDR3 region has 15 residues. Germline CDR1 is MNHEY and CDR2 is SVGAGI. This CDR3 is CASSGLAGGRDEQFF. The CDR3 DNA reads as TGTGCCAGCAGCGGACTAGCGGGAGGGAGGGATGAGCAGTTCTTC.

Here the CDR3 reads CASSLGVDGYTF. The CDR3 bases are TGTGCCAGCAGCTTAGGAGTGGATGGCTACACCTTC. The chain carries TRBV7-8 and TRBJ1-2; unclear D gene. V was clipped by 1 base and J by 6 bases, with 6 bases between them. CDR1 is SGHVS and CDR2 is FQNEAQ in the germline V gene. The CDR3 consists of 12 residues.

The V and J genes are TRBV5-1 and TRBJ1-4; D might be TRBD1 (6 bases). The V gene's germline CDR1 is SGHRS and CDR2 YFSETQ. The CDR3 runs to 13 residues. Trimming cost V 5 bases and J 7 bases, with 12 bases left between them. The CDR3 spells CASRLRGGEKLFF. The CDR3, as DNA: TGCGCCAGCAGACTTAGGGGGGGTGAAAAACTGTTTTTT. The full variable domain, its missing parts supplied by reference TRBV5-1 and TRBJ1-4, is KAGVTQTPRYLIKTRGQQVTLSCSPISGHRSVSWYQQTPGQGLQFLFEYFSETQRNKGNFPGRFSGRQFSNSRSEMNVSTLELGDSALYLCASRLRGGEKLFFGSGTQLSVL.

The CDR3 region is CASSQYVRGYTTNEKLFF. CDR3 sequence (DNA): TGTGCCAGCAGCCAATATGTTCGGGGGTATACAACTAATGAAAAACTGTTTTTT. The chain joins TRBV28 to TRBJ1-4, with D perhaps TRBD1 (5 bases). CDR3 length equals 18 residues. Looked up from germline, CDR1 is MDHEN and CDR2 is SYDVKM. The V end was cut by 6 bases, the J end by 0 bases, with 20 bases between.

The chain employs TRBV10-3 and TRBJ1-2; D uncertain. V lost 4 bases and J 4 bases, leaving 7 bases between the germline ends. The CDR3 runs to 12 residues. Germline V CDR1 and CDR2: ENHRY, SYGVKD. The CDR3 DNA reads TGTGCCATCAGTGTTCGGGGCTATGGCTACACCTTC. Translation: CAISVRGYGYTF.

The chain carries TRBV7-8 and TRBJ2-1; TRBD1 is a possible D gene (6 bases). Germline V lookup: CDR1 SGHVS, CDR2 FQNEAQ. Between the trimmed V and J ends, which lost 1 base and 5 bases, there was a span of 6 bases. The CDR3 has 13 amino acids. The CDR3 protein is CASSLGGHNEQFF. CDR3 bases: TGTGCCAGCAGCTTAGGGGGGCACAATGAGCAGTTCTTC.